This is a list of T cell receptor beta chains from one sample in a study of shared clonotypes between healthy human individuals. Clones were read by immunoSEQ multiplex PCR, and TCRdb kept only the in-frame ones, dropping some. The sample carries roughly 2.4 million clones, approximately 94% recorded once. Material for sequencing was naive CD4+ T cells sorted from blood. These receptors were obtained from a man between 18 and 29 years old in good health. CDR3s include the opening cysteine and the closing phenylalanine or tryptophan. D genes are given only for firm matches. Clone sizes are given selectively: once, few, many, or a class where the clone is expanded.

D	V	J	size	DNA	CDR3
TRBD1	TRBV6-6	TRBJ2-7	NA	TGTGCCAGCAGCGGGACAGGGGTTATCGAGCAGTACTTC	CASSGTGVIEQYF
NA	TRBV21-1	TRBJ1-6	NA	TGTGCCAGCAGCAAATCTACTCCGGGACGGAAGAATTCACCCCTCCACTTT	CASSKSTPGRKNSPLHF
NA	TRBV7-9	TRBJ1-1	NA	TGTGCCAGCAGCTTAGATTACGCTGAAGCTTTCTTT	CASSLDYAEAFF
NA	TRBV28	TRBJ1-3	once	TGTGCCAGCAGTTTAATTCCAGGAGGAAACACCATATATTTT	CASSLIPGGNTIYF
TRBD2	TRBV15	TRBJ2-4	once	TGTGCCACCAGCAGAGGTAGCGGGAGTGCCTGGTACTTC	CATSRGSGSAWYF
NA	TRBV18	TRBJ1-3	NA	TGTGCCAGCTCACCTCTCGATGTGGTTATCGGAAACACCATATATTTT	CASSPLDVVIGNTIYF
NA	TRBV12-5	TRBJ2-3	NA	TGTGCTAGTGGTAAGGACAGCCATTCAGATACGCAGTATTTT	CASGKDSHSDTQYF
NA	TRBV7-9	TRBJ1-5	NA	TGTGCCAGCAGCTTAACGGAGGCTGGTCAGCCCCAGCATTTT	CASSLTEAGQPQHF
NA	TRBV2	TRBJ2-3	NA	TGTGCCAGCAGTACGAGACAGCTCACAGATACGCAGTATTTT	CASSTRQLTDTQYF
TRBD1	TRBV15	TRBJ1-3	NA	TGTGCCACCAGCAGAAAGACAGGGTCTGGAAACACCATATATTTT	CATSRKTGSGNTIYF
TRBD2	TRBV10-3	TRBJ2-4	NA	TGTGCCATCAGCGCCGCGGGGGAAAACATTCAGTACTTC	CAISAAGENIQYF
NA	TRBV6-1	TRBJ2-7	NA	TGTGCCAGCAGTGGGTCCTACGAGCAGTACTTC	CASSGSYEQYF
TRBD1	TRBV5-4	TRBJ1-4	NA	TGTGCCAGCAGCTTGACCGGGACAGGGGGGGAAAAACTGTTTTTT	CASSLTGTGGEKLFF
NA	TRBV29-1	TRBJ1-3	NA	TGCAGCGTTGAATGGGGTGGAAACACCATATATTTT	CSVEWGGNTIYF
NA	TRBV19	TRBJ1-1	once	TGTGCCAGTAGTATACAGGGCATGAACACTGAAGCTTTCTTT	CASSIQGMNTEAFF
NA	TRBV6-6	TRBJ1-4	NA	TGTGCCAGCACCTCACCGGCGGGGGCTGAAAAACTGTTTTTT	CASTSPAGAEKLFF
NA	TRBV21-1	TRBJ2-7	NA	TGTGCCAGCAGCAACCGCTACGAGCAGTACTTC	CASSNRYEQYF
NA	TRBV7-2	TRBJ2-3	NA	TGTGCCAGCAGCTTAGGCGACTTTTGGGGCACAGATACGCAGTATTTT	CASSLGDFWGTDTQYF
TRBD1	TRBV18	TRBJ1-1	NA	TGTGCCAGCTCACGAACGGCCCGGGACAGGGGTTTTATGAACACTGAAGCTTTCTTT	CASSRTARDRGFMNTEAFF
NA	TRBV30	TRBJ1-4	NA	TGTGCCTGGAGTCCAGGCAGGGCCAATGAAAAACTGTTTTTT	CAWSPGRANEKLFF
NA	TRBV4-3	TRBJ2-5	NA	TGCGCCAGCAGCCAAGACTCGAGGACCCAGTACTTC	CASSQDSRTQYF
TRBD1	TRBV5-1	TRBJ2-1	NA	TGCGCCAGCAGCTCGCCGGGACAGGTCACCAATGAGCAGTTCTTC	CASSSPGQVTNEQFF
NA	TRBV5-3	TRBJ1-2	NA	TGTGCCACCACCAAGATCCCTCAGGACTATGGCTACACCTTC	CATTKIPQDYGYTF
TRBD1	TRBV4-3	TRBJ1-5	NA	TGCGCCAGCAGCCTATATCAGGGGGCGGATCAGCCCCAGCATTTT	CASSLYQGADQPQHF
NA	TRBV28	TRBJ1-5	NA	TGTGCCAGCAGCTCGGGTTCGCAGCCCCAGCATTTT	CASSSGSQPQHF
TRBD1	TRBV19	TRBJ1-2	NA	TGTGCCAGTAGTGGGACAGGGGCCTCAGTGGGAGGCTACACCTTC	CASSGTGASVGGYTF
NA	TRBV11-2	TRBJ1-6	NA	TGTGCCAGCAGCTCTCAAGGGGTCAATTCACCCCTCCACTTT	CASSSQGVNSPLHF
NA	TRBV7-2	TRBJ2-7	NA	TGTGCCAGCAGAAGAGGGGCAGGGTCGTACGAGCAGTACTTC	CASRRGAGSYEQYF
TRBD2	TRBV6-5	TRBJ2-1	NA	TGTGCCAGCAGTTCAGCGGGAATTCCCTACAATGAGCAGTTCTTC	CASSSAGIPYNEQFF
NA	TRBV30	TRBJ2-1	NA	TGTGCCTTCCAGGGGAAAGGGGCCTACAATGAGCAGTTCTTC	CAFQGKGAYNEQFF
NA	TRBV18	TRBJ1-1	NA	TGTGCCAGCTCCCCGGGAGGCCGGAACACTGAAGCTTTCTTT	CASSPGGRNTEAFF
TRBD1	TRBV28	TRBJ2-7	NA	TGTGCCAGCAGTTGGACAGGCTACGAGCAGTACTTC	CASSWTGYEQYF
NA	TRBV27	TRBJ2-7	NA	TGTGCCAGCAGTTTTACGGGGATCCCCTACGAGCAGTACTTC	CASSFTGIPYEQYF
TRBD2	TRBV7-7	TRBJ2-1	NA	TGTGCTAGCAGCCCCGGTGGGACTACGCACAATGAGCAGTTCTTC	CASSPGGTTHNEQFF
TRBD2	TRBV7-3	TRBJ2-6	NA	TGTGCCAGCGGGGGAGCGGGGACCCTCTCTGGGGCCAACGTCCTGACTTTC	CASGGAGTLSGANVLTF
NA	TRBV12-1	TRBJ2-3	once	TGTGCCAGCAGCCAGCCATCTATAGGGGGGATACTTCGGCGGCACACAGATACGCAGTATTTT	CASSQPSIGGILRRHTDTQYF
NA	TRBV30	TRBJ2-5	NA	TGTGCCAACAGCGGGCGATACCAAGAGACCCAGTACTTC	CANSGRYQETQYF
TRBD1	TRBV7-2	TRBJ2-7	NA	TGTGCCAGCAGCTCTAAGACAGGGAGCTACGAGCAGTACTTC	CASSSKTGSYEQYF
TRBD1	TRBV20-1	TRBJ2-7	once	TGCAGTGCCAGGACAGGGTTCGAGCAGTACTTC	CSARTGFEQYF
NA	TRBV5-6	TRBJ2-7	NA	TGTGCCAGCAGACCCGACGGGCGGGGCGAGCAGTACTTC	CASRPDGRGEQYF
TRBD1	TRBV28	TRBJ1-1	once	TGTGCCAGCCTCGACAGGGGGCGTAAGAACACTGAAGCTTTCTTT	CASLDRGRKNTEAFF
NA	TRBV7-3	TRBJ1-1	once	TGTGCCAGCAGCTTAGCAGGATTCACTGAAGCTTTCTTT	CASSLAGFTEAFF
TRBD2	TRBV28	TRBJ2-5	NA	TGTGCCAGCAGTTTAGTAGCGGGCGTCCTGCAAGAGACCCAGTACTTC	CASSLVAGVLQETQYF